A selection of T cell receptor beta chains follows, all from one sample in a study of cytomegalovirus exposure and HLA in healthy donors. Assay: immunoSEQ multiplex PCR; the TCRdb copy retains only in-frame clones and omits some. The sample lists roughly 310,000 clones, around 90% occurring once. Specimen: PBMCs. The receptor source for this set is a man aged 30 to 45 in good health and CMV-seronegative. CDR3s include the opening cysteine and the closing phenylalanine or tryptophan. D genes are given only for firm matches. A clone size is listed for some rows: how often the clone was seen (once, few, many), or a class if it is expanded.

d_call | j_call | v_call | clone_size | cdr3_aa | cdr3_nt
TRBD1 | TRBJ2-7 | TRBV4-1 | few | CASSRGTGSSYEQYF | TGCGCCAGCAGCCGGGGGACAGGGAGTTCATACGAGCAGTACTTC
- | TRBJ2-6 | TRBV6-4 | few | CASSDSGSSGANVLTF | TGTGCCAGCAGTGACTCCGGTTCCTCTGGGGCCAACGTCCTGACTTTC
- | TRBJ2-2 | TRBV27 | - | CASSLSGPGELFF | TGTGCCAGCAGTTTATCTGGGCCCGGGGAGCTGTTTTTT
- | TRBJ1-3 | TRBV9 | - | CASSVDAGSGNTIYF | TGTGCCAGCAGCGTAGATGCGGGGTCGGGAAACACCATATATTTT
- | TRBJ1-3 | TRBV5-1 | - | CASSLGQGNTIYF | TGCGCCAGCAGCCTCGGACAAGGAAACACCATATATTTT
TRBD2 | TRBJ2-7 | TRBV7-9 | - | CASSGGESEQYF | TGTGCCAGCAGTGGGGGGGAAAGCGAGCAGTACTTC
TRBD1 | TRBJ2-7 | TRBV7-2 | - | CASSYTTGAGEQYF | TGTGCCAGCAGCTATACGACAGGGGCGGGCGAGCAGTACTTC
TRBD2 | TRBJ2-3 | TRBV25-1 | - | CASSVSSGADTQYF | TGTGCCAGCAGTGTATCTAGCGGCGCTGATACGCAGTATTTT
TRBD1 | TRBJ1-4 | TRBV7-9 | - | CASSLGGTASREKLFF | TGTGCCAGCAGCTTAGGGGGGACAGCCTCTCGGGAAAAACTGTTTTTT
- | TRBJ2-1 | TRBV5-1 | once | CASALSGVLANEQFF | TGCGCCAGCGCCCTCTCAGGGGTCTTGGCCAATGAGCAGTTCTTC
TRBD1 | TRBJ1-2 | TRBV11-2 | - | CASSSSTGGRDYGYTF | TGTGCCAGCAGCTCCTCGACAGGGGGAAGGGACTATGGCTACACCTTC
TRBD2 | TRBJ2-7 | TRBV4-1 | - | CASSPSGGTGGGGYEQYF | TGCGCCAGCAGCCCCAGTGGGGGAACGGGGGGAGGAGGCTACGAGCAGTACTTC
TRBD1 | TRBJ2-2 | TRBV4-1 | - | CASSRLKTGPTGELFF | TGCGCCAGCAGCCGCCTCAAGACAGGGCCGACCGGGGAGCTGTTTTTT
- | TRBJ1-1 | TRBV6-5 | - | CASSRDTNEAFF | TGTGCCAGCAGCCGGGACACCAATGAAGCTTTCTTT
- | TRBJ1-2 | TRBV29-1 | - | CSDGGEGYGYTF | TGCAGCGATGGGGGGGAAGGCTATGGCTACACCTTC
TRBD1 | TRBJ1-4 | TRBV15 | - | CATSSGRGREKLFF | TGTGCCACCAGCAGCGGCAGGGGGCGGGAAAAACTGTTTTTT
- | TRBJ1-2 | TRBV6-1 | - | CASSDWAQDYGYTF | TGTGCCAGCAGTGATTGGGCCCAGGACTATGGCTACACCTTC
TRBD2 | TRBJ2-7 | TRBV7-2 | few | CASTRSGGGAYEQYF | TGTGCCAGCACTCGTAGCGGGGGTGGTGCCTACGAGCAGTACTTC
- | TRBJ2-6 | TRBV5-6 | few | CASSEPQAGANVLTF | TGTGCCAGCAGCGAACCCCAGGCGGGGGCCAACGTCCTGACTTTC
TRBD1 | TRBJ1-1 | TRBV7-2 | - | CASSFDRGNTEAFF | TGTGCCAGCAGCTTTGACAGGGGGAACACTGAAGCTTTCTTT
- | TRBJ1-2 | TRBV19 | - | CASTGQLNYGYTF | TGTGCCAGTACCGGACAGTTAAACTATGGCTACACCTTC
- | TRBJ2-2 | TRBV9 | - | CASSPVTGELFF | TGTGCCAGCAGCCCGGTCACCGGGGAGCTGTTTTTT
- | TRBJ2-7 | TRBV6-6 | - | CASSYFSSSYEQYF | TGTGCCAGCAGTTACTTCTCTAGCTCCTACGAGCAGTACTTC
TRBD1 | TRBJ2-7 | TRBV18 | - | CASSPSGQGSYEQYF | TGTGCCAGCTCACCCTCCGGACAGGGTTCCTACGAGCAGTACTTC
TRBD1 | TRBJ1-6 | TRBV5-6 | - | CASSPKPPGQRNSPLHF | TGTGCCAGCAGCCCAAAACCACCGGGACAGAGGAATTCACCCCTCCACTTT
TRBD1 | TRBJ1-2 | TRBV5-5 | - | CASSLDREANYGYTF | TGTGCCAGCAGCTTAGACAGGGAGGCTAACTATGGCTACACCTTC
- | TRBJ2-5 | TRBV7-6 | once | CASSLGGDQETQYF | TGTGCCAGCAGCCTAGGGGGGGACCAAGAGACCCAGTACTTC
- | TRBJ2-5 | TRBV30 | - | CAWVGEVEETQYF | TGTGCCTGGGTAGGTGAGGTAGAAGAGACCCAGTACTTC
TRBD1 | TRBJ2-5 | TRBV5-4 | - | CAVGTGGETQYF | TGTGCCGTAGGGACAGGGGGCGAGACCCAGTACTTC
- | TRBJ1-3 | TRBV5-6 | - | CASSLGAGAGNTIYF | TGTGCCAGCAGCTTGGGGGCGGGAGCTGGAAACACCATATATTTT
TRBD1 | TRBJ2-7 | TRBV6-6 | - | CASRWTGGSTRQYF | TGTGCCAGCAGATGGACAGGGGGCTCAACGCGGCAGTACTTC
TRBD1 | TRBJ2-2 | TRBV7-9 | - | CASSLFVWTGDTGELFF | TGTGCCAGCAGCTTATTTGTATGGACAGGGGACACCGGGGAGCTGTTTTTT
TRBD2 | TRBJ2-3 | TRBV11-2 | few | CASSAVGAGVVDTQYF | TGTGCCAGCAGCGCCGTCGGAGCGGGGGTCGTAGATACGCAGTATTTT
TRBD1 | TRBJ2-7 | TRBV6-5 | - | CASSRTGGTDEQYF | TGTGCCAGCAGCAGGACAGGGGGCACCGACGAGCAGTACTTC
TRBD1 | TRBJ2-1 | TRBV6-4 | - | CASSGQGMRTYNEQFF | TGTGCCAGCAGCGGACAGGGGATGAGGACCTACAATGAGCAGTTCTTC
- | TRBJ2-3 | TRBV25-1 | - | CASSVTGSTDTQYF | TGTGCCAGCAGTGTTACAGGGAGTACAGATACGCAGTATTTT
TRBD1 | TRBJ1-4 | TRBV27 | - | CASAYSGGASPNEKLFF | TGTGCCAGCGCCTACTCAGGGGGCGCGAGCCCTAATGAAAAACTGTTTTTT
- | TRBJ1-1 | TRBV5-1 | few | CASSHTENTEAFF | TGCGCCAGCAGCCATACAGAGAACACTGAAGCTTTCTTT
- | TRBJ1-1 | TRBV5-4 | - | CASSRGAGWGTEAFF | TGTGCCAGCAGCCGGGGGGCTGGCTGGGGCACTGAAGCTTTCTTT
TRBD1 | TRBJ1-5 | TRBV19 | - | CASRQGYYSNQPQHF | TGTGCCAGCCGACAGGGATATTATAGCAATCAGCCCCAGCATTTT
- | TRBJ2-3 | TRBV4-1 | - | CASSPGVDTQYF | TGCGCCAGCAGCCCGGGAGTGGATACGCAGTATTTT
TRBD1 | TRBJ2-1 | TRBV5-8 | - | CASSSPTGAYMNEQFF | TGTGCCAGCAGCTCCCCGACAGGGGCCTATATGAATGAGCAGTTCTTC
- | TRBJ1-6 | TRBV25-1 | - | CASSEGGTGWDSPLHF | TGTGCCAGCAGTGAGGGGGGGACGGGATGGGATTCACCCCTCCACTTT
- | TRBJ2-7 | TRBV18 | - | CASSHLRVNEQYF | TGTGCCAGCTCACACCTCAGGGTGAACGAGCAGTACTTC
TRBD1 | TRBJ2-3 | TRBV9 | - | CASSALTGGGDTQYF | TGTGCCAGCAGCGCGTTGACAGGGGGTGGTGATACGCAGTATTTT
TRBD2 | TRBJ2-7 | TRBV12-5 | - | CASGLVLASGGYEQYF | TGTGCTAGTGGTTTGGTACTTGCTAGCGGGGGGTACGAGCAGTACTTC
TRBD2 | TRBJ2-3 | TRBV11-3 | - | CASSPGTSGHTDTQYF | TGTGCCAGCAGCCCCGGGACTAGCGGTCACACAGATACGCAGTATTTT